The 24 T cell receptor beta chains reported below all come from one sample, sequenced in a study of neurological immune-mediated disorders. TCRdb re-derived calls from the 5' RACE reads in MiXCR, one entry per CDR3 protein. The data show 11,000 to 15,000 distinct CDR3 sequences, about 12% seen once. Sequencing was carried out using CD8+ T cells from blood. Every receptor here comes from a female donor with HTLV-1-associated myelopathy (HAM/TSP).

This clonotype was counted at least ten times. This chain uses TRBV6-5 with TRBJ2-7; 9 bases fit TRBD1. Trimming removed 5 bases from V and 2 bases from J; junction bases left unmatched: 7. This CDR3 region has 15 residues. Germline values: CDR1 MNHEY, CDR2 SVGAGI. CDR3 sequence: CASSTGTGSPYEQYF. Written as DNA, the CDR3 is TGTGCCAGCAGTACCGGGACAGGGTCGCCCTACGAGCAGTACTTC.

This clonotype was counted once. The chain joins TRBV30 to TRBJ2-7, with 9 bases aligning to TRBD1. The CDR3 totals 14 residues. The V gene's germline CDR1 is GTSNPN and CDR2 SVGIG (reference sequence). J lost 5 bases, V lost 5 bases, and 10 bases had no gene match. The CDR3 region is CAWADGTGRNEQYF. The CDR3 DNA follows: TGTGCCTGGGCCGATGGGACAGGGCGGAACGAGCAGTACTTC. Complete variable domain (other parts from reference TRBV30 and TRBJ2-7): SQTIHQWPATLVQPVGSPLSLECTVEGTSNPNLYWYRQAAGRGLQLLFYSVGIGQISSEVPQNLSASRPQDRQFILSSKKLLLSDSGFYLCAWADGTGRNEQYFGPGTRLTVT.

The gene calls are TRBV5-1 and TRBJ2-1; 9 bases match TRBD2. Germline values: CDR1 SGHRS, CDR2 YFSETQ. The CDR3 covers 19 residues. With 0 bases clipped from V and 0 bases from J, the junction kept 10 bases outside the gene matches. CDR3 loop: CASSLDGTSSISSYNEQFF. In nucleotides, the CDR3 is TGCGCCAGCAGCTTGGATGGGACTAGCAGCATTAGCTCCTACAATGAGCAGTTCTTC. The complete variable domain, with remaining parts taken from reference TRBV5-1 and TRBJ2-1, reads KAGVTQTPRYLIKTRGQQVTLSCSPISGHRSVSWYQQTPGQGLQFLFEYFSETQRNKGNFPGRFSGRQFSNSRSEMNVSTLELGDSALYLCASSLDGTSSISSYNEQFFGPGTRLTVL.

The J gene is TRBJ2-5, the V gene TRBV7-9, with 10 bases lining up with TRBD2. Losses at the gene ends were 6 bases for V and 0 bases for J; bases not matched to a gene: 7. The CDR3 is 16 amino acids. The V gene's germline CDR1 is SEHNR and CDR2 FQNEAQ (reference sequence). CDR3 residues: CASSSSGGPDQETQYF. CDR3 DNA sequence: TGTGCCAGCAGTTCTAGCGGGGGACCTGACCAAGAGACCCAGTACTTC.

The table lists this clonotype with many counts. The V and J genes are TRBV7-2 and TRBJ2-3; weak D call: TRBD2 (6 bases). Trimming removed 1 base from V and 2 bases from J, with 10 bases in between. Per germline, CDR1 SGHTA and CDR2 FQGNSA. The CDR3 has 15 amino acids. The CDR3 loop is CASSLGGLNTDTQYF. CDR3 bases: TGTGCCAGCAGCTTAGGGGGACTTAACACAGATACGCAGTATTTT.

This clonotype was seen at least ten times. The chain joins TRBV4-1 to TRBJ2-2, with TRBD2 as a possible D gene (6 bases). Germline V gene lookup returns CDR1 MGHRA and CDR2 YSYEKL. Trimming left V 1 base short and J 4 bases short, with 13 bases between. The CDR3 sequence is 16 residues long. This CDR3 reads CASSQVPGETTGELFF. The CDR3 DNA is TGCGCCAGCAGCCAAGTTCCGGGGGAGACCACCGGGGAGCTGTTTTTT.

This clonotype was seen at least ten times. The chain uses TRBV7-9 and TRBJ2-3, with 12 bases fitting TRBD2. Germline V gene sequence: CDR1 SEHNR, CDR2 FQNEAQ (reference sequence). The ends lost 4 bases at V and 2 bases at J; junction bases unmatched: 16. This CDR3 comprises 20 residues. The CDR3 coding sequence is TGTGCCAGCAGCTCAGATGTCCTAGCGGGGGGGTCTGGATACACAGATACGCAGTATTTT. This translates into CASSSDVLAGGSGYTDTQYF.

This clonotype has at least ten counts. The J gene is TRBJ2-7, the V gene TRBV5-1; 9 nucleotides match TRBD1. After removal of 2 bases from V and 0 bases from J, the junction contained 3 bases not matched to a gene. The germline gives CDR1 SGHRS, CDR2 YFSETQ. This CDR3 has 15 residues. The CDR3 region has the DNA TGCGCCAGCAGCTTCCGGGACAGGGACTCCTACGAGCAGTACTTC. Translated, it gives CASSFRDRDSYEQYF. Complete variable domain (other parts from reference TRBV5-1 and TRBJ2-7): KAGVTQTPRYLIKTRGQQVTLSCSPISGHRSVSWYQQTPGQGLQFLFEYFSETQRNKGNFPGRFSGRQFSNSRSEMNVSTLELGDSALYLCASSFRDRDSYEQYFGPGTRLTVT.

A word on this clonotype: This may be a read error, as it is one base from a much larger clone. The chain combines TRBV4-2 with TRBJ2-3; TRBD2 aligns across 7 bases. The CDR3 totals 17 residues. The junction had 15 bases not matched to a gene; V was cut back by 4 bases and J by 5 bases. Germline V gene sequence: CDR1 LGHNA, CDR2 YNFKEQ. The CDR3 spells CASSLGAGLTQGDTQYF. For the CDR3, the DNA is TGTGCCAGCAGCCTCGGAGCGGGACTCACTCAGGGAGATACGCAGTATTTT.

Ten or more counts support this clonotype. The genes are TRBV25-1 and TRBJ2-2, with D possibly TRBD1 on 7 matching bases. Germline values: CDR1 MGHDK, CDR2 SYGVNS. Trimming removed 7 bases from V and 4 bases from J, with 13 bases in between. This CDR3 is 14 amino acids long. The CDR3 bases are TGTGCCAGCACCCCCCAGGGGGGCACCGGGGAGCTGTTTTTT. It yields the protein CASTPQGGTGELFF. The entire variable domain, with the rest obtained from reference TRBV25-1 and TRBJ2-2, is as follows: EADIYQTPRYLVIGTGKKITLECSQTMGHDKMYWYQQDPGMELHLIHYSYGVNSTEKGDLSSESTVSRIRTEHFPLTLESARPSHTSQYLCASTPQGGTGELFFGEGSRLTVL.

Ten or more counts support this clonotype. The chain links TRBV7-6 to TRBJ2-1; TRBD1 matches 8 bases. The CDR3 sequence is 16 residues long. Germline CDR1 and CDR2: SGHVS and FNYEAQ. Trimming took 2 bases from V and 6 from J; bases not matched to a gene: 9. CDR3 residues: CASSLTVGQAPNEQFF. CDR3 nucleotides: TGTGCCAGCAGCTTAACGGTGGGACAGGCCCCCAATGAGCAGTTCTTC.

This clonotype came up many times. V is TRBV29-1 and J is TRBJ2-1; 14 bases match TRBD2. The germline gives CDR1 SQVTM, CDR2 ANQGSEA. The CDR3 is 15 residues long. J gave up 5 bases and V 8 bases, and 8 bases lay outside the gene matches. In DNA, the CDR3 is TGCAGCTCTGGGGGACTAGCGGGAGTAAACAATGAGCAGTTCTTC. Translated, it gives CSSGGLAGVNNEQFF.

This clonotype was seen many times. The chain uses TRBV4-1 and TRBJ1-2; TRBD1 agrees at 8 bases. In germline, CDR1 is MGHRA, CDR2 YSYEKL. CDR3 length: 15 residues. Trimming took 4 bases from V and 7 from J; bases not matched to a gene: 11. The CDR3 region is CASSPGETGAVGYTF. The CDR3 DNA reads TGCGCCAGCAGCCCCGGGGAGACAGGGGCGGTTGGCTACACCTTC.

This clonotype was seen ten or more times. The CDR3 loop is CASSPTGGSAPLHF. Here the CDR3 DNA reads TGTGCCAGCAGCCCGACAGGGGGCAGCGCACCCCTCCACTTT. The chain is built from TRBV7-6 and TRBJ1-6; TRBD1 agrees at 10 bases. Germline loops: CDR1 SGHVS, CDR2 FNYEAQ. V gave up 5 bases and J gave up 11 bases; unmatched junction bases: 6. This CDR3 contains 14 residues. The entire variable domain, with the rest obtained from reference TRBV7-6 and TRBJ1-6, is as follows: GAGVSQSPRYKVTKRGQDVALRCDPISGHVSLYWYRQALGQGPEFLTYFNYEAQQDKSGLPNDRFSAERPEGSISTLTIQRTEQRDSAMYRCASSPTGGSAPLHFGNGTRLTVT.

This clonotype was counted ten times or more. The chain is built from TRBV3-1 and TRBJ2-7, with 7 bases that match TRBD2. Unmatched junction bases numbered 5, after V lost 0 bases and J lost 6 bases. CDR1 and CDR2 from the germline V gene are LGHDT and YNNKEL (reference sequence). The CDR3 totals 14 residues. The CDR3 nucleotides are TGTGCCAGCAGCCAAGATATTAGCGGGCTCGAGCAGTACTTC. Its translation: CASSQDISGLEQYF.

This clonotype was seen ten or more times. The CDR3 DNA sequence: TGTGCCAGCAGTTTACGGGGGAGGGACACTGAAGCTTTCTTT. It encodes CASSLRGRDTEAFF. The chain uses TRBV28 and TRBJ1-1; perhaps TRBD1 as D (5 bases). Trimming shortened V by 2 bases and J by 3 bases, and 10 bases separated the two germline ends. Germline CDR1 MDHEN, CDR2 SYDVKM. The CDR3 totals 14 residues.

There are many counts of this clonotype. This chain's CDR3 is CASSSRTGPNEKLFF. CDR3 bases: TGTGCCAGCAGCAGCCGGACAGGGCCTAATGAAAAACTGTTTTTT. The gene calls are TRBV9 and TRBJ1-4, with 8 bases matching TRBD1. This CDR3 is 15 amino acids long. The germline V gene encodes CDR1 SGDLS and CDR2 YYNGEE. V lost 4 bases, J lost 3 bases, and 5 bases stayed unmatched.

This clonotype was detected many times. The rearrangement joins TRBV6-5 to TRBJ2-2; TRBD1 aligns across 7 bases. V shed 2 bases, J shed 7 bases, and the junction held 16 bases outside the gene matches. CDR1 is MNHEY, CDR2 SVGAGI, per germline. The CDR3 is made up of 18 amino acids. CDR3 nucleotide sequence: TGTGCCAGCAGTTACCCTGCCGACAGGGAAAATGGTATCGGGGAGCTGTTTTTT. Protein product: CASSYPADRENGIGELFF.

Many counts were recorded for this clonotype. V and J are TRBV5-1 and TRBJ2-2; 12 nucleotides line up with TRBD1. The CDR3 spans 18 residues. J gave up 4 bases and V 1 base, and 8 bases lay outside the gene matches. Per germline, CDR1 SGHRS and CDR2 YFSETQ. The CDR3 bases are TGCGCCAGCAGCTTGAAGGGACAGGGGGCGATCGGCACCGGGGAGCTGTTTTTT. This sequence encodes CASSLKGQGAIGTGELFF.

In its sample, this clonotype was seen many times. The J gene is TRBJ2-3, the V gene TRBV6-1, with unresolved D. V was clipped by 1 base and J by 0 bases, with 11 bases between them. The CDR3 runs to 16 residues. CDR1 is MNHNS and CDR2 is SASEGT in the germline V gene. The CDR3 bases are TGTGCCAGCAGTGAAGGCGTGCAGATAAGCACAGATACGCAGTATTTT. This translates into CASSEGVQISTDTQYF.

This clonotype was counted many times. This chain joins TRBV3-1 and TRBJ2-7, with D tentatively TRBD1 (5 bases). V dropped 0 bases and J dropped 2 bases, with 17 bases sitting between them. Looked up from germline, CDR1 is LGHDT and CDR2 is YNNKEL (reference sequence). The CDR3 sequence is 17 residues long. CDR3 nucleotide sequence: TGTGCCAGCAGCCAAGATATTTCGGAGACAGCGACCTACGAGCAGTACTTC. Protein product: CASSQDISETATYEQYF.

This clonotype appeared many times. This chain connects TRBV21-1 to TRBJ2-7; TRBD2, the D gene given by the table, was not confirmed from the DNA. TRBV21-1 is flagged as a pseudogene. The CDR3 sequence is 16 residues long. The CDR3 protein is CASSKVSTSGNYEQYF. DNA for the CDR3: TGTGCCAGCAGCAAAGTATCGACTAGCGGCAACTACGAGCAGTACTTC.

This clonotype is labeled medium-sized (0.01 to 0.1%). V and J are TRBV7-6 and TRBJ2-7, with D unclear. This CDR3 comprises 13 residues. Trimming pared 6 bases from V and 6 bases from J, leaving 15 bases between. Germline CDR1 and CDR2: SGHVS and FNYEAQ. CDR3 residues: CASSPAGVSEQYF. DNA of the CDR3: TGTGCCAGCAGTCCCGCTGGCGTCTCCGAGCAGTACTTC.

This clonotype was seen ten or more times. The CDR3 here is CASSYPPSWGQVNEQYF. The CDR3 DNA is TGTGCCAGCAGCTACCCCCCTTCGTGGGGGCAAGTAAACGAGCAGTACTTC. The chain recombines TRBV11-3 with TRBJ2-7; possibly TRBD1 for D (6 bases). The CDR3 consists of 17 residues. Germline values: CDR1 SGHNT, CDR2 YENEEA. Trimming removed 4 bases from V and 5 bases from J, with 24 bases in between.